The sequence of this TCR beta chain was determined in a study of cytomegalovirus exposure and HLA in healthy donors. V lost 1 base and J lost 3; bases outside the gene matches: 5. CDR1 MGHRA and CDR2 YSYEKL come from the germline V gene. The CDR3 sequence is 16 residues long. This clone was counted a few times. Its antigen is as yet unknown. In the PCR, 60 Vbeta and 13 Jbeta primers were used. Clones were read by immunoSEQ multiplex PCR, and TCRdb kept only the in-frame ones, dropping some. The sample yields about 150,000 clones, 60% to 85% seen once. Study findings and constraints: Reports state that TCR beta sequences accurately predicted most subjects' HLA-A and HLA-B alleles.

V usage is TRBV4-1 and J usage is TRBJ2-2, with 7 bases aligning to TRBD2. This clonotype originated in a man in his forties or fifties in good health and CMV-seropositive. What was sequenced was PBMCs. In DNA form, the CDR3 reads TGCGCCAGCAGCCAAGCCAGCGGGACGTACACCGGGGAGCTGTTTTTT. Its translation is CASSQASGTYTGELFF.